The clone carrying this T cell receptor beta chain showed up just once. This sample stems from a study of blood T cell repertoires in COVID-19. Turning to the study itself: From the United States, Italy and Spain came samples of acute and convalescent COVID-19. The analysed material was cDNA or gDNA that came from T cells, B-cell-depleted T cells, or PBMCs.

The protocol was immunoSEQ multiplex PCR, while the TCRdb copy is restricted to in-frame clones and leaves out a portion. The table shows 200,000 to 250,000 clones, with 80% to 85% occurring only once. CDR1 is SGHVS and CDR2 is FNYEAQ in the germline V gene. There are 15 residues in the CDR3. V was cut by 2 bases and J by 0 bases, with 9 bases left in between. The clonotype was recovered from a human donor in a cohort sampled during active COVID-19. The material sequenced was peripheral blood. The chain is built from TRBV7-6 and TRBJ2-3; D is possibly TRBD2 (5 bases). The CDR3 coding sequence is TGTGCCAGCAGCTTAAGCGGTTATAGCACAGATACGCAGTATTTT. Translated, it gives CASSLSGYSTDTQYF.